The 12 T cell receptor beta chains below were found in one sample sequenced in a study of shared T cell receptors in the human thymus. The table came from immunoSEQ multiplex PCR; TCRdb's copy has only in-frame clones and leaves some out. Of roughly 710,000 clones listed, approximately 85% are singletons. These data were also reused for a study on human thymus T cells.

The sample was thymocytes. These receptors all stem from a girl younger than two with a congenital heart defect.

The chain carries TRBV7-6 and TRBJ2-7, with a possible D match to TRBD2 (6 bases). The CDR3 loop spans 13 amino acids. Per the germline V gene, CDR1 is SGHVS and CDR2 is FNYEAQ. Trimming stripped 2 bases from V and 5 bases from J, with 10 bases between. Here the CDR3 DNA reads TGTGCCAGCAGCTTACGGAGGGGTAACGAGCAGTACTTC. Its protein product is CASSLRRGNEQYF.

The chain is built from TRBV7-6 and TRBJ2-7; TRBD2 matches 13 bases. V dropped 2 bases and J dropped 3; count of bases not matched to a gene: 22. The CDR3 has 22 amino acids. The germline CDR1 and CDR2 sequences are SGHVS and FNYEAQ. The CDR3 loop is CASSLTQGQEGLAGRRDYEQYF. CDR3 DNA: TGTGCCAGCAGCTTAACCCAGGGGCAGGAGGGACTAGCGGGGAGGAGGGACTACGAGCAGTACTTC. The variable domain in full, with the rest retrieved from reference TRBV7-6 and TRBJ2-7, is GAGVSQSPRYKVTKRGQDVALRCDPISGHVSLYWYRQALGQGPEFLTYFNYEAQQDKSGLPNDRFSAERPEGSISTLTIQRTEQRDSAMYRCASSLTQGQEGLAGRRDYEQYFGPGTRLTVT.

V gene TRBV19 combines with J gene TRBJ1-5, with D unclear. V lost 8 bases and J 0 bases, leaving 23 bases between the germline ends. The CDR3 consists of 18 residues. Germline V CDR1 and CDR2: LNHDA, SQIVND (reference sequence). CDR3 in amino acids: CASSTGYPLYDSNQPQHF. The CDR3 bases are TGTGCCAGTTCTACGGGGTACCCCCTGTACGATAGCAATCAGCCCCAGCATTTT.

The V call is TRBV4-1, the J call TRBJ2-5; 10 nucleotides align to TRBD2. With 0 bases clipped from V and 5 bases from J, the junction kept 0 bases outside the gene matches. This CDR3 has 14 residues. The germline gives CDR1 MGHRA, CDR2 YSYEKL. CDR3 region: CASSQEAGGETQYF. CDR3 bases: TGCGCCAGCAGCCAAGAAGCGGGGGGGGAGACCCAGTACTTC.

This clone was detected only a few times. The CDR3 nucleotides are TGTGCCAGCAGCCCCCGGGACAGTGGAATGGACTACGAGCAGTACTTC. Its protein is CASSPRDSGMDYEQYF. The chain is built from TRBV11-1 and TRBJ2-7, with 7 bases fitting TRBD1. V gave up 5 bases and J gave up 3 bases; unmatched junction bases: 13. The CDR3 spans 16 residues. Germline V gene lookup returns CDR1 SGHAT and CDR2 FQDESV (reference sequence).

The chain carries TRBV7-9 and TRBJ2-2, with D possibly matching TRBD2 (5 bases). The CDR3 has 15 amino acids. In germline, CDR1 is SEHNR, CDR2 FQNEAQ (reference sequence). Trimming stripped 4 bases from V and 5 bases from J, with 14 bases between. The CDR3 DNA reads TGTGCCAGCAGCTCCCCCGGGAAAGATACCGGGGAGCTGTTTTTT. Translation: CASSSPGKDTGELFF.

The rearrangement links TRBV5-4 to TRBJ2-3; 11 bases line up with TRBD2. J lost 4 bases, V lost 4 bases, and 5 bases had no gene match. The CDR3 has 15 residues. CDR1 and CDR2 from the germline V gene are SGHNT and YYREEE (reference sequence). CDR3 in DNA: TGTGCCAGCAGCCGCACTAGCGGGGGCTCAGATACGCAGTATTTT. Translated: CASSRTSGGSDTQYF.

The chain carries TRBV2 and TRBJ1-1; a weak D match, TRBD1 (5 bases). This CDR3 comprises 13 residues. Per germline, CDR1 SNHLY and CDR2 FYNNEI. Trimming removed 8 bases at V and 4 bases at J, with 14 bases between. The CDR3 sequence: CASGAGNSTEAFF. The DNA for the CDR3 is TGTGCCAGCGGGGCAGGGAACAGCACTGAAGCTTTCTTT.

This clone was seen once. The chain uses TRBV5-6 and TRBJ1-3; D not resolved. V lost 6 bases to trimming and J lost 4 bases, with 11 bases between them. The CDR3 extends over 13 amino acids. Germline loops: CDR1 SGHDT, CDR2 YYEEEE. The CDR3 reads CASTSAGGNTIYF. CDR3 DNA: TGTGCCAGCACGTCAGCGGGGGGAAACACCATATATTTT.

The V and J genes are TRBV6-1 and TRBJ2-7; TRBD2 might be the D (6 bases). V gave up 1 base and J gave up 7 bases, with 14 bases separating them. Germline-derived CDR1 and CDR2 are MNHNS and SASEGT. The CDR3 contains 14 residues. DNA for the CDR3: TGTGCCAGCAGTGAAGAGGGACTTCCTTGTGAGCAGTACTTC. Residues: CASSEEGLPCEQYF.

The V call is TRBV11-3, the J call TRBJ2-1; 10 bases are shared with TRBD1. Germline loops: CDR1 SGHNT, CDR2 YENEEA. CDR3 length equals 15 residues. The junction had 8 bases not matched to a gene; V was cut back by 5 bases and J by 7 bases. CDR3 in DNA: TGTGCCAGCAGCCCTAGACAGGGGGCAGGGAATGAGCAGTTCTTC. Translating it yields CASSPRQGAGNEQFF.

This chain links TRBV5-5 with TRBJ1-2; D uncertain. The V end was cut by 2 bases, the J end by 6 bases, with 11 bases between. The CDR3 runs to 13 residues. Germline CDR1 reads SGHKS; CDR2 reads YYEKEE (reference sequence). The DNA for the CDR3 is TGTGCCAGCAGCTTTCGGGCGGGAGATGGCTACACCTTC. Its protein product is CASSFRAGDGYTF.